Listed below are T cell receptor beta chains from one sample, sequenced in a study of HIV-infected patients and healthy controls. Each CDR3 protein is one row after TCRdb ran MiXCR on the 5' RACE reads. This sample yields around 20,000 distinct CDR3 sequences, of which about 8.5% are seen a single time; around 21% belongs to the top ten. The sequencing here drew on blood, taken during antiretroviral therapy. The source is an adult with HIV infection. Both conserved end residues are part of each CDR3. Clone size appears in some rows only: once, few, many, or a class for an expanded clone.

V: TRBV19
size: medium-sized
J: TRBJ2-5
CDR3: CASSQGQNQETQYF

V: TRBV27
size: many
J: TRBJ1-5
CDR3: CASSEGESNQPQHF

V: TRBV7-8
size: few
J: TRBJ2-2
CDR3: CASTQQGINTGELFF

V: TRBV11-2
size: few
J: TRBJ2-6
CDR3: CASSPRLTGANVLTF

V: TRBV7-9
size: .
J: TRBJ2-5
CDR3: CASSLLETQYF

V: TRBV6-2/TRBV6-3
size: many
J: TRBJ2-1
CDR3: CASSLPRIAGALLKQFF

V: TRBV5-1
size: many
J: TRBJ1-1
CDR3: CASSFTGTNTEAFF

V: TRBV29-1
size: many
J: TRBJ1-1
CDR3: CSAAPGREAFF

V: TRBV20-1
size: many
J: TRBJ2-3
CDR3: CSARDPRASTDTQYF

V: TRBV5-6
size: many
J: TRBJ1-1
CDR3: CASSPSGALWGTEAFF

V: TRBV9
size: many
J: TRBJ2-1
CDR3: CASSVAGTGGNEQFF

V: TRBV12-5
size: many
J: TRBJ1-4
CDR3: CASGTPGTVNEKLFF

V: TRBV4-1
size: many
J: TRBJ2-3
CDR3: CASSQRLEDTDTQYF

V: TRBV24-1
size: many
J: TRBJ1-2
CDR3: CATSDTSGPEVGYTF

V: TRBV6-6
size: many
J: TRBJ1-1
CDR3: CASSTPGATEAFF

V: TRBV6-6
size: .
J: TRBJ2-1
CDR3: CASSRTSGGAYNEQFF

V: TRBV6-4
size: many
J: TRBJ1-5
CDR3: CASSPIQTDDSNQPQHF

V: TRBV18
size: many
J: TRBJ2-4
CDR3: CASSPPGEPKNIQYF

V: TRBV12-3/TRBV12-4
size: .
J: TRBJ1-2
CDR3: CASSSSDANGYTF

V: TRBV28
size: .
J: TRBJ1-2
CDR3: CASSLSSWGSGGYTF

V: TRBV3-1
size: many
J: TRBJ2-2
CDR3: CASSLHFVRFTGELFF

V: TRBV10-1
size: many
J: TRBJ2-3
CDR3: CASSERRPTDTQYF

V: TRBV11-2
size: .
J: TRBJ2-5
CDR3: CASSSHGVQETQYF

V: TRBV25-1
size: many
J: TRBJ2-2
CDR3: CASSDVMLEGNTGELFF

V: TRBV12-3/TRBV12-4
size: many
J: TRBJ2-7
CDR3: CASSLTSSYEQYF

V: TRBV19
size: many
J: TRBJ1-4
CDR3: CASKEGNEKLFF

V: TRBV10-3
size: many
J: TRBJ2-7
CDR3: CAITEGGYEQYF

V: TRBV19
size: many
J: TRBJ1-4
CDR3: CASSIESRRRISSTNEKLFF

V: TRBV6-5
size: many
J: TRBJ1-4
CDR3: CASSYGTDYSNEKLFF

V: TRBV25-1
size: many
J: TRBJ2-5
CDR3: CASSELAGVDTQYF

V: TRBV3-1
size: many
J: TRBJ2-7
CDR3: CASSQDTGLSSYEQYF

V: TRBV28
size: many
J: TRBJ1-2
CDR3: CASTGSRGTNTYGYTF

V: TRBV12-3/TRBV12-4
size: many
J: TRBJ2-1
CDR3: CASSFYEQFF

V: TRBV7-6
size: many
J: TRBJ1-5
CDR3: CASSLDPADGDSNQPQHF

V: TRBV19
size: many
J: TRBJ1-1
CDR3: CASSGWTENTEAFF

V: TRBV20-1
size: many
J: TRBJ1-5
CDR3: CSASLAQARNQPQHF

V: TRBV29-1
size: few
J: TRBJ1-5
CDR3: CSVGGGNQPQHF

V: TRBV29-1
size: few
J: TRBJ2-3
CDR3: CSVGLGVSTDTQYF

V: TRBV9
size: many
J: TRBJ1-5
CDR3: CASRPRGSESNQPQHF

V: TRBV6-6
size: .
J: TRBJ2-5
CDR3: CASSYSMPPGAEIQNF

V: TRBV5-6
size: few
J: TRBJ1-5
CDR3: CASSLRTSLNSNQPQHF

V: TRBV5-4
size: many
J: TRBJ2-4
CDR3: CASSHLEAKNIQYF

V: TRBV27
size: many
J: TRBJ2-1
CDR3: CASRLGLAGWEQFF